One sample yielded the 28 T cell receptor beta chains listed below, sequenced in a study of Graves' ophthalmopathy and Graves' hyperthyroidism. Amplification targeted the TCR beta CDR3 regions, with RNA transcripts as the source material. HTBI-primed first-round RT-PCR preceded second-round multiplex PCR. TCRdb redid the calling of the multiplex PCR reads with MiXCR, one entry per CDR3 protein. The table has 150,000 or so distinct CDR3 sequences, less than 45% seen once. Sequencing was carried out using peripheral blood. These receptors all come from a woman between 40 and 50 years old with Graves' ophthalmopathy.

The table lists this clonotype with a count of one. This chain uses TRBV6-2 or TRBV6-3 with TRBJ2-5; no reliable D call. Deletions cut 0 bases from V and 7 bases from J, with 9 bases between. CDR1 is MNHEY and CDR2 is SVGEGT in the germline V gene. The CDR3 is made up of 13 amino acids. CDR3 nucleotides: TGTGCCAGCAGTTACTCGGCTGGGTGGACCCAGTACTTC. Protein product: CASSYSAGWTQYF.

This clonotype was recorded only once. The rearrangement uses TRBV11-2 and TRBJ2-7; D is uncertain. Germline CDR1 SGHAT, CDR2 FQNNGV. This CDR3 has 14 amino acids. V lost 2 bases, J lost 2 bases, and 10 bases lay in between. The CDR3, as DNA: TGTGCCAGCAGCTTACAGTCAGGTACCTACGAGCAGTACTTC. Protein product: CASSLQSGTYEQYF. Full variable domain (remainder filled in from reference TRBV11-2 and TRBJ2-7): EAGVAQSPRYKIIEKRQSVAFWCNPISGHATLYWYQQILGQGPKLLIQFQNNGVVDDSQLPKDRFSAERLKGVDSTLKIQPAKLEDSAVYLCASSLQSGTYEQYFGPGTRLTVT.

This chain joins TRBV11-2 and TRBJ2-5, with TRBD2 matching 11 bases. The germline V gene encodes CDR1 SGHAT and CDR2 FQNNGV. CDR3 length: 16 amino acids. The junction had 12 bases not matched to a gene; V was cut back by 5 bases and J by 7 bases. The CDR3 coding sequence is TGTGCCAGCAGCCAAGCCGGGACTAGCGGCTGGGGGACCCAGTACTTC. Protein product: CASSQAGTSGWGTQYF.

This clonotype showed up many times. The CDR3 coding sequence is TGTGCCAGCAACCCCGTCGGGGCCGATAGGGAAGCTTTCTTT. Amino acid sequence: CASNPVGADREAFF. The chain joins TRBV6-1 to TRBJ1-1; maybe TRBD1 (5 bases). Trimming removed 7 bases at V and 8 bases at J, with 20 bases between. Germline V gene lookup returns CDR1 MNHNS and CDR2 SASEGT. This CDR3 has 14 residues.

In this sample, this clonotype turned up many times. The chain carries TRBV28 and TRBJ1-1; no firm D call. The CDR3 is 14 residues long. V lost 2 bases to trimming and J lost 6 bases, with 13 bases between them. In germline, CDR1 is MDHEN, CDR2 SYDVKM. In DNA, the CDR3 is TGTGCCAGCAGTTTACCCCTTTATAGGGCTGAAGCTTTCTTT. It encodes CASSLPLYRAEAFF.

The chain recombines TRBV12-3 or TRBV12-4 with TRBJ1-1; 8 bases line up with TRBD1. The CDR3 totals 16 residues. J lost 4 bases, V lost 2 bases, and 9 bases had no gene match. For the CDR3, the DNA is TGTGCCAGCAGTTTATCTGCAGGGGGCGCGGGCACTGAAGCTTTCTTT. Its protein product is CASSLSAGGAGTEAFF.

The chain is built from TRBV27 and TRBJ1-1, with a tentative D call TRBD1 (6 bases). Between the trimmed V and J ends, which lost 4 bases and 1 base, there was a span of 10 bases. There are 14 residues in the CDR3. Per the germline V gene, CDR1 is MNHEY and CDR2 is SMNVEV (reference sequence). Here the CDR3 DNA reads TGTGCCAGCAGTTCATCCAGGGGGAACACTGAAGCTTTCTTT. Translation: CASSSSRGNTEAFF.

This clonotype has only a few counts. This chain joins TRBV2 and TRBJ1-2, with D possibly matching TRBD1 (6 bases). This CDR3 is 13 amino acids long. V lost 4 bases and J lost 5, with 11 bases in between. CDR1 SNHLY and CDR2 FYNNEI come from the germline V gene. In DNA, the CDR3 is TGTGCCAGCAGTGGGGACAACGGGTATGGCTACACCTTC. Residues: CASSGDNGYGYTF. The full variable domain, its missing parts supplied by reference TRBV2 and TRBJ1-2, is EPEVTQTPSHQVTQMGQEVILRCVPISNHLYFYWYRQILGQKVEFLVSFYNNEISEKSEIFDDQFSVERPDGSNFTLKIRSTKLEDSAMYFCASSGDNGYGYTFGSGTRLTVV.

The chain links TRBV2 to TRBJ1-6; 12 bases fit TRBD1. This CDR3 region has 12 residues. Trimming at V came to 11 bases and at J to 9 bases, leaving 2 bases not matched to a gene. Germline CDR1 SNHLY, CDR2 FYNNEI. This chain's CDR3 is CAGTGGASPLHF. Here the CDR3 DNA reads TGTGCCGGGACAGGGGGCGCTTCACCCCTCCACTTT. The entire variable domain, with the rest obtained from reference TRBV2 and TRBJ1-6, is as follows: EPEVTQTPSHQVTQMGQEVILRCVPISNHLYFYWYRQILGQKVEFLVSFYNNEISEKSEIFDDQFSVERPDGSNFTLKIRSTKLEDSAMYFCAGTGGASPLHFGNGTRLTVT.

This clonotype showed up many times. V usage is TRBV5-8 and J usage is TRBJ2-5; 9 bases agree with TRBD1. Trimming removed 3 bases from V and 4 bases from J; junction bases left unmatched: 10. CDR1 and CDR2 (germline): SGHTS, YDEGEE. CDR3 length: 16 amino acids. The CDR3: CASSSGTGLIRETQYF. The CDR3 DNA sequence: TGTGCCAGCAGCTCGGGGACAGGGCTGATAAGAGAGACCCAGTACTTC.

This clonotype was seen many times. This sequence joins TRBV12-5 and TRBJ1-6, with 7 bases identical to TRBD1. Germline assignment: CDR1 LGHNT and CDR2 FRNRAP. The CDR3 spans 15 residues. V gave up 5 bases and J gave up 9 bases; unmatched junction bases: 10. The CDR3, as DNA: TGTGCTAGTGGTCCTAGGGGGCTAGGGTTTTCACCCCTCCACTTT. Translation gives CASGPRGLGFSPLHF.

The chain links TRBV30 to TRBJ2-5; tentatively, D is TRBD2 (6 bases). This CDR3 is 13 amino acids long. Trimming cost V 1 base and J 10 bases, with 16 bases left between them. CDR1 and CDR2 (germline): GTSNPN, SVGIG (reference sequence). The CDR3 sequence: CAWSGGLSQYQYF. For the CDR3, the DNA is TGTGCCTGGAGTGGCGGACTATCTCAGTACCAGTACTTC.

Many counts were recorded for this clonotype. V usage is TRBV20-1 and J usage is TRBJ1-1; a possible D gene is TRBD1 (5 bases). V was pared by 1 base and J by 7 bases, with 13 bases between. Germline V CDR1 and CDR2: DFQATT, SNEGSKA (reference sequence). The CDR3 is made up of 13 amino acids. CDR3 DNA sequence: TGCAGTGCTAGAGCCGCCCGGGGGGGTGAAGCTTTCTTT. Translation gives CSARAARGGEAFF.

This clonotype is a singleton in its sample. The chain employs TRBV6-5 and TRBJ2-5; TRBD1 might be the D (6 bases). The CDR3 is 16 residues long. Germline V gene lookup returns CDR1 MNHEY and CDR2 SVGAGI. V was pared by 0 bases and J by 3 bases, with 14 bases between. For the CDR3, the DNA is TGTGCCAGCAGTTACTCGAGGGGGTACAGGAAAGAGACCCAGTACTTC. Translation: CASSYSRGYRKETQYF.

This clonotype has at least ten counts. The V and J genes are TRBV10-3 and TRBJ2-7, with unresolved D. Germline lookup yields CDR1 ENHRY and CDR2 SYGVKD. Trimming took off 3 bases at V and 6 bases at J, with 6 bases between the two ends. CDR3 length: 11 residues. The CDR3 DNA reads TGTGCCATCAGTGAAGGGCCCGAGCAGTACTTC. Translating gives CAISEGPEQYF.

The table lists this clonotype with many counts. The rearrangement joins TRBV19 to TRBJ1-5, with D tentatively TRBD1 (5 bases). Germline V lookup: CDR1 LNHDA, CDR2 SQIVND (reference sequence). Trimming left V 9 bases short and J 0 bases short, with 12 bases between. The length of the CDR3 is 14 residues. CDR3 nucleotide sequence: TGTGCCAGCAGACAGTATGATAGCAATCAGCCCCAGCATTTT. Translation gives CASRQYDSNQPQHF. The full variable domain, its missing parts supplied by reference TRBV19 and TRBJ1-5, is DGGITQSPKYLFRKEGQNVTLSCEQNLNHDAMYWYRQDPGQGLRLIYYSQIVNDFQKGDIAEGYSVSREKKESFPLTVTSAQKNPTAFYLCASRQYDSNQPQHFGDGTRLSIL.

The V and J genes are TRBV12-3 or TRBV12-4 and TRBJ1-1, with TRBD1 as a possible D gene (6 bases). The V and J ends lost 7 bases and 0 bases respectively, with 12 bases between them. The CDR3 sequence is 14 residues long. CDR3 sequence: CASTLQGMNTEAFF. The DNA of the CDR3 is TGTGCCAGCACCCTACAGGGAATGAACACTGAAGCTTTCTTT.

The rearrangement links TRBV6-1 to TRBJ2-2; 10 bases map to TRBD2. J gave up 6 bases and V 8 bases, and 9 bases lay outside the gene matches. The CDR3 contains 15 residues. Germline CDR1 MNHNS, CDR2 SASEGT. The CDR3: CASSPLAGAAGELFF. CDR3 DNA: TGTGCCAGCTCACCTCTAGCGGGAGCTGCCGGGGAGCTGTTTTTT.

V gene TRBV6-5 combines with J gene TRBJ2-7, with 7 bases aligning to TRBD2. V shed 4 bases and J 0 bases; nucleotides not matched to a gene: 9. Germline CDR1 and CDR2: MNHEY and SVGAGI. This CDR3 is 16 amino acids long. CDR3 loop: CASSWSNRDYSYEQYF. The CDR3 DNA sequence: TGTGCCAGCAGTTGGTCCAACCGGGACTACTCCTACGAGCAGTACTTC.

The chain joins TRBV6-1 to TRBJ2-7; 7 bases align to TRBD1. The CDR3 length is 12 residues. Per germline, CDR1 MNHNS and CDR2 SASEGT. J was trimmed by 8 bases and V by 5 bases; bases with no gene match: 6. Here the CDR3 DNA reads TGTGCCAGCAGTAAGGGACAGTTTAAGCAGTACTTC. Translation gives CASSKGQFKQYF.

This clonotype came up many times. The chain employs TRBV16 and TRBJ1-1; a weak D match, TRBD1 (5 bases). Germline V gene sequence: CDR1 KGHSY, CDR2 FQNENV. This CDR3 has 14 amino acids. V lost 4 bases and J lost 1, with 10 bases in between. CDR3 in DNA: TGTGCCAGCAGCCGAGCGCAGGGGAACACTGAAGCTTTCTTT. Its protein product is CASSRAQGNTEAFF.

This clonotype was counted many times. The chain uses TRBV7-2 and TRBJ1-1; the D is unclear. CDR3 length: 13 amino acids. Germline V gene sequence: CDR1 SGHTA, CDR2 FQGNSA. Trimming removed 4 bases from V and 1 base from J, with 7 bases in between. The CDR3 here is CASSSSRNTEAFF. For the CDR3, the DNA is TGTGCCAGCAGCTCCTCCAGGAACACTGAAGCTTTCTTT.

The DNA for the CDR3 is TGTGCCAGCCTCGGTGGGGGTTCCCAAGAGACCCAGTACTTC. It encodes CASLGGGSQETQYF. The chain carries TRBV28 and TRBJ2-5; D might be TRBD1 or TRBD2, each matching 5 bases. CDR1 MDHEN and CDR2 SYDVKM come from the germline V gene. V lost 8 bases to trimming and J lost 1 base, with 14 bases between them. This CDR3 is built from 14 residues.

This clonotype was recorded many times. Here the CDR3 reads CASSYQSEGAGEQYF. In DNA, the CDR3 is TGTGCCAGCAGTTACCAGTCTGAGGGGGCGGGAGAGCAGTACTTC. The genes are TRBV6-5 and TRBJ2-7, with D tentatively TRBD1 (7 bases). The CDR3 runs 15 residues. The ends were cut back, 2 bases at V and 7 bases at J, with 18 bases in the middle. The V gene's germline CDR1 is MNHEY and CDR2 SVGAGI.

This clonotype appeared many times. The chain links TRBV7-9 to TRBJ1-2, with D maybe TRBD1 (6 bases). The CDR3 consists of 11 residues. Germline-derived CDR1 and CDR2 are SEHNR and FQNEAQ (reference sequence). Trimming pared 4 bases from V and 13 bases from J, leaving 13 bases between. Here the CDR3 DNA reads TGTGCCAGCAGCTCAAAACAGGGATGCACCTTC. As protein: CASSSKQGCTF.

This clonotype appeared many times. This sequence joins TRBV6-1 and TRBJ2-7; D remains ambiguous. This CDR3 has 12 residues. Trimming cost V 4 bases and J 7 bases, with 11 bases left between them. Germline CDR1 and CDR2: MNHNS and SASEGT. CDR3 protein: CASSVGLLEQYF. As DNA, the CDR3 is TGTGCCAGCAGTGTAGGTCTTCTTGAGCAGTACTTC.

This clonotype was recorded many times. The chain joins TRBV10-3 to TRBJ1-2, with D possibly matching TRBD1 (6 bases). The CDR3 covers 13 residues. Germline V lookup: CDR1 ENHRY, CDR2 SYGVKD. Trimming stripped 8 bases from V and 1 base from J, with 11 bases between. The CDR3 nucleotides are TGTGCCATCCGGACAGCCCGTAACTATGGCTACACCTTC. This gives the protein CAIRTARNYGYTF.

This clonotype was seen ten or more times. The rearrangement uses TRBV2 and TRBJ1-1; 7 bases fit TRBD1. Trimming removed 5 bases from V and 0 bases from J; junction bases left unmatched: 12. CDR1 and CDR2 from the germline V gene are SNHLY and FYNNEI. The CDR3 has 17 amino acids. The CDR3 spells CASSRRGPDIMNTEAFF. The CDR3 DNA sequence: TGTGCCAGCAGTCGAAGGGGGCCTGATATTATGAACACTGAAGCTTTCTTT.